This T cell receptor beta chain was sequenced for a study of early T cells in non-severe SARS-CoV-2 infection. Study background: The authors sequenced bulk RNA from unsorted whole blood, leaving chains unpaired. Study-wide findings and caveats: Sequences matched to VDJdb favored anti-spike CD8 responses, while private and CD4 specificities were missed.

The CDR3 is made up of 14 amino acids. The germline V gene encodes CDR1 SQVTM and CDR2 ANQGSEA. After removal of 7 bases from V and 2 bases from J, the junction contained 7 bases not matched to a gene. There are a few counts of this clonotype. As yet, its antigen is unknown. Unique molecular identifiers (one per individual cDNA molecule) were attached. TCRdb ran MiXCR on the 5' RACE reads and lists one entry per CDR3 protein. Of tens of thousands of distinct CDR3 sequences listed, roughly an eighth were seen once; the top ten hold roughly 3%. J is TRBJ2-3 and V is TRBV29-1; 9 positions agree with TRBD2. This TCR was recovered from an adult who was a healthcare worker with PCR-confirmed SARS-CoV-2 infection or an uninfected control (not recorded which). Sequenced sample: whole blood. The CDR3 sequence: CSAGRGRATDTQYF. DNA of the CDR3: TGCAGCGCCGGTCGCGGGAGGGCCACAGATACGCAGTATTTT.